This TCR beta chain is from a study of T cell clonality in common variable immunodeficiency. Whole-study findings and limits: T cell subpopulation sequencing would be needed to explain CVID clonality. CVID subjects showed higher TCRbeta clonality than healthy controls. CVID subjects shared fewer TCRbeta clones than healthy controls did.

This clone has at least ten counts. Its specificity is unknown. Sequenced by immunoSEQ multiplex PCR; TCRdb stores in-frame clones only, minus some. Reported are about 37,000 clones, none seen only once; the ten largest carry around 3.2%. Most patients and controls had Caucasian heritage. The specimen sequenced was peripheral blood mononuclear cells. The receptor comes from a person aged 18 to 70 in good health.

Partial CDR3 DNA: TGTGCCACAACATCCCGATATTCTGTAGATACG. Translation gives CATTSRYSVDT. The whole CDR3 region reads CATTSRYSVDTQYF. The chain joins TRBV19 to TRBJ2-3; D gene unclear. The read comes to an end 3 residues before the CDR3 does, leaving the germline J gene to fill in the end. The V and J ends lost 10 bases and 5 bases respectively, with 19 bases between them. The CDR3 runs to 14 residues. Germline V lookup: CDR1 LNHDA, CDR2 SQIVND (reference sequence).